The 19 T cell receptor beta chains below come from one sample, sequenced in a study of T cell changes during pregnancy in multiple sclerosis. Libraries were prepared by immunoSEQ multiplex PCR; TCRdb keeps only in-frame clonotypes and omits some of them. Of 35,000 to 45,000 clones in the sample, about 85% are singletons; the top ten hold over 0.85%. Material: CD4+ T cells from peripheral blood mononuclear cells, obtained after pregnancy. Every receptor here comes from a female donor with multiple sclerosis, enrolled in a pregnancy study.

The chain joins TRBV7-2 to TRBJ2-7; TRBD2 agrees at 9 bases. Germline V CDR1 and CDR2: SGHTA, FQGNSA. The CDR3 has 15 amino acids. J lost 2 bases, V lost 5 bases, and 7 bases had no gene match. CDR3 bases: TGTGCCAGCAGCCGGGAGCGGGGGGCCCCCTACGAGCAGTACTTC. It translates to CASSRERGAPYEQYF.

The rearrangement links TRBV19 to TRBJ2-4, with D possibly being TRBD1 (6 bases). Germline assignment: CDR1 LNHDA and CDR2 SQIVND (reference sequence). V dropped 5 bases and J dropped 6 bases, with 14 bases sitting between them. CDR3 length: 14 residues. This CDR3 reads CASSQGHSGNIQYF. In DNA form, the CDR3 reads TGTGCCAGTAGTCAGGGGCATTCGGGAAACATTCAGTACTTC.

The chain joins TRBV6-5 to TRBJ1-1, with D hard to call. The CDR3 consists of 13 residues. Germline loops: CDR1 MNHEY, CDR2 SVGAGI. V dropped 5 bases and J dropped 5 bases, with 12 bases sitting between them. CDR3 residues: CASSRSRETEAFF. DNA for the CDR3: TGTGCCAGCAGTAGATCTCGGGAGACTGAAGCTTTCTTT.

The gene calls are TRBV5-1 and TRBJ2-3; 8 positions match TRBD2. CDR3 size: 15 residues. With V trimmed by 3 bases and J by 1 base, 4 bases remained unmatched. The germline gives CDR1 SGHRS, CDR2 YFSETQ. DNA of the CDR3: TGCGCCAGCAGCTGGGCGGGGGGAGGCACAGATACGCAGTATTTT. The encoded protein is CASSWAGGGTDTQYF.

The chain combines TRBV9 with TRBJ2-7; 8 bases agree with TRBD2. Germline trimming cut 3 bases from V and 3 bases from J; bases unmatched to any gene: 8. Germline V gene data show CDR1 as SGDLS and CDR2 as YYNGEE. CDR3 length: 15 residues. The chain's CDR3 is CASSARAGAHYEQYF. The CDR3 nucleotides are TGTGCCAGCAGCGCCCGAGCGGGGGCCCACTACGAGCAGTACTTC. The whole variable domain, remainder taken from reference TRBV9 and TRBJ2-7, is DSGVTQTPKHLITATGQRVTLRCSPRSGDLSVYWYQQSLDQGLQFLIQYYNGEERAKGNILERFSAQQFPDLHSELNLSSLELGDSALYFCASSARAGAHYEQYFGPGTRLTVT.

This chain connects TRBV10-1 to TRBJ2-3, with D unclear. This CDR3 is 13 amino acids long. Germline V gives CDR1 WNHNN, CDR2 SYGVQD (reference sequence). Trimming cost V 2 bases and J 9 bases, with 12 bases left between them. CDR3 in DNA: TGCGCCAGCAGTGAGGTCCCCGCCAGGACGCAGTATTTT. It translates to CASSEVPARTQYF.

V is TRBV30 and J is TRBJ1-6; 9 bases are shared with TRBD1. There are 18 residues in the CDR3. Germline loops: CDR1 GTSNPN, CDR2 SVGIG (reference sequence). Losses at the gene ends were 0 bases for V and 9 bases for J; bases not matched to a gene: 15. CDR3 in DNA: TGTGCCTGGAGTGTAAACAGGGGGCGTTGGTCGGAACGTTCACCCCTCCACTTT. This gives the protein CAWSVNRGRWSERSPLHF.

This clone has a handful of counts. The chain couples TRBV2 to TRBJ1-2, with D maybe TRBD1 (5 bases). This CDR3 is 15 amino acids long. V gave up 8 bases and J gave up 5 bases, with 21 bases separating them. The V gene's germline CDR1 is SNHLY and CDR2 FYNNEI. The CDR3 DNA follows: TGTGCCAGCCTACCCAGACAGACGCCGGCTTATGGCTACACCTTC. This codes for CASLPRQTPAYGYTF.

J is TRBJ2-1 and V is TRBV7-8; TRBD2 aligns across 9 bases. The CDR3 covers 15 residues. Per germline, CDR1 SGHVS and CDR2 FQNEAQ. The trim removed 3 bases at V and 5 bases at J, leaving 5 bases unmatched. The CDR3: CASSFGLALDNEQFF. Here the CDR3 DNA reads TGTGCCAGCAGCTTTGGACTAGCGCTTGACAATGAGCAGTTCTTC. The full variable domain, its missing parts supplied by reference TRBV7-8 and TRBJ2-1, is GAGVSQSPRYKVAKRGQDVALRCDPISGHVSLFWYQQALGQGPEFLTYFQNEAQLDKSGLPSDRFFAERPEGSVSTLKIQRTQQEDSAVYLCASSFGLALDNEQFFGPGTRLTVL.

This rearrangement joins TRBV18 to TRBJ1-1; 8 nucleotides line up with TRBD1. Trimming at V came to 6 bases and at J to 4 bases, leaving 4 bases not matched to a gene. The CDR3 is made up of 13 amino acids. Germline V gives CDR1 KGHSH, CDR2 LQKENI. In DNA form, the CDR3 reads TGTGCCAGCTCCCAGACAGGGGCCACTGAAGCTTTCTTT. It encodes CASSQTGATEAFF.

The chain recombines TRBV12-5 with TRBJ2-1; 10 bases are a match to TRBD1. The germline gives CDR1 LGHNT, CDR2 FRNRAP. V dropped 4 bases and J dropped 6; count of bases not matched to a gene: 6. CDR3 length: 15 amino acids. The CDR3 coding sequence is TGTGCTAGTGGTTCTTCCGGGACAGGGGCCAATGAGCAGTTCTTC. Its protein product is CASGSSGTGANEQFF.

The genes are TRBV5-4 and TRBJ1-2; TRBD1 agrees at 8 bases. Germline trimming cut 3 bases from V and 3 bases from J; bases unmatched to any gene: 13. Germline CDR1 reads SGHNT; CDR2 reads YYREEE (reference sequence). The CDR3 totals 17 residues. CDR3 DNA: TGTGCCAGCAGCTCCGGGACAGGTTCTCGGGGGTACTATGGCTACACCTTC. As protein: CASSSGTGSRGYYGYTF.

This clone was seen only a few times. J is TRBJ1-6 and V is TRBV19; weak D call: TRBD1 (6 bases). V lost 3 bases to trimming and J lost 7 bases, with 16 bases between them. The CDR3 loop spans 16 amino acids. Germline V gives CDR1 LNHDA, CDR2 SQIVND (reference sequence). The CDR3 is CASSMTGGRGNSPLHF. For the CDR3, the DNA is TGTGCCAGTAGTATGACGGGGGGCAGGGGAAATTCACCCCTCCACTTT.

The chain joins TRBV7-2 to TRBJ2-1; D is unresolved. In germline, CDR1 is SGHTA, CDR2 FQGNSA. The germline V and J ends were trimmed by 2 bases and 8 bases, with 10 bases remaining between them. CDR3 size: 13 residues. The CDR3: CASSLRIEDEQFF. CDR3 nucleotide sequence: TGTGCCAGCAGCTTAAGAATCGAGGATGAGCAGTTCTTC. Full variable domain (rest looked up from reference TRBV7-2 and TRBJ2-1): GAGVSQSPSNKVTEKGKDVELRCDPISGHTALYWYRQSLGQGLEFLIYFQGNSAPDKSGLPSDRFSAERTGGSVSTLTIQRTQQEDSAVYLCASSLRIEDEQFFGPGTRLTVL.

This rearrangement joins TRBV6-6 to TRBJ2-7, with a weak D call TRBD1 (6 bases). The CDR3 spans 14 residues. The V gene lost 3 bases and the J gene lost 2 bases, with 11 bases spanning the gap. CDR1 is MNHNY and CDR2 is SVGAGI in the germline V gene (reference sequence). The chain's CDR3 is CASSYTGTTYEQYF. As DNA, the CDR3 is TGTGCCAGCAGTTATACCGGGACAACCTACGAGCAGTACTTC.

The rearrangement joins TRBV29-1 to TRBJ1-4, with TRBD1 as a possible D gene (5 bases). Germline CDR1 SQVTM, CDR2 ANQGSEA. V shed 4 bases and J shed 8 bases, with 11 bases lying between them. The CDR3 extends over 12 amino acids. This CDR3 reads CSVGGAREKLFF. The CDR3 nucleotides are TGCAGCGTTGGTGGGGCTCGGGAAAAACTGTTTTTT.

J is TRBJ2-1 and V is TRBV5-6, with TRBD2 as a possible D gene (7 bases). Trimming took off 3 bases at V and 6 bases at J, with 22 bases between the two ends. Per the germline V gene, CDR1 is SGHDT and CDR2 is YYEEEE. The CDR3 runs 17 residues. The CDR3 nucleotides read TGTGCCAGCAGCTGGGGGGGCGCCAGCCAGGAGGGCAATGAGCAGTTCTTC. Its protein product is CASSWGGASQEGNEQFF.

The rearrangement uses TRBV5-6 and TRBJ2-3; maybe TRBD1 (6 bases). The germline V gene encodes CDR1 SGHDT and CDR2 YYEEEE. The CDR3 loop spans 14 amino acids. The V gene lost 8 bases and the J gene lost 0 bases, with 13 bases spanning the gap. In DNA form, the CDR3 reads TGTGCCAGTGACAGGTCGGGGAGCACAGATACGCAGTATTTT. Protein product: CASDRSGSTDTQYF.

Comments on this clone: One end of the junction does not line up with germline, which may come from a read error. The chain couples TRBV28 to TRBJ1-6; D might be TRBD1 (5 bases). CDR3 size: 15 residues. CDR1 and CDR2 from the germline V gene are MDHEN and SYDVKM. The chain's CDR3 is CASTLPDRSNSPLHF. Here the CDR3 DNA reads TGTGCCAGCACTTTACCAGACAGAAGTAATTCACCCCTCCACTTT.